The 8 T cell receptor beta chains below come from one sample, sequenced in a study of blood T cells in healthy people across ages (dated by TCRdb to 2015 to 2017). To prepare the library, 5' RACE was applied. Instrument on record: Illumina HiSeq 2500. A second PCR of about 6 to 11 cycles was performed with a sample-barcoded 5' primer and a J-beta primer mix. TCRdb reprocessed the public reads (quality trimming at Q25 with fastp, clone calling with MiXCR) and kept in-frame beta chains. Rows with a matching CDR3 protein are joined into one entry that keeps the most common DNA and genes. This sample holds 800,000 to 950,000 distinct CDR3 sequences; 25% to 30% were observed only once. The ten most abundant clones make up about a tenth of the sample. This same sample was also taken into another study, of T cells of mothers and their children.

Material: blood. The receptors originated from a woman aged 40 to 50 in good health.

This chain joins TRBV27 and TRBJ1-1; tentatively, D is TRBD1 (6 bases). The CDR3 is 16 amino acids. The germline V gene has CDR1 MNHEY and CDR2 SMNVEV (reference sequence). V lost 2 bases and J 4 bases, leaving 17 bases between the germline ends. CDR3: CASSLRGDLKGTEAFF. In DNA form, the CDR3 reads TGTGCCAGCAGTTTAAGGGGGGATTTAAAGGGCACTGAAGCTTTCTTT.

The chain recombines TRBV6-6 with TRBJ2-1; D gene uncertain. This CDR3 has 13 residues. Per germline, CDR1 MNHNY and CDR2 SVGAGI (reference sequence). Trimming took off 5 bases at V and 6 bases at J, with 11 bases between the two ends. CDR3 sequence: CASSPLGINEQFF. CDR3 sequence (DNA): TGTGCCAGCAGTCCTTTAGGGATCAATGAGCAGTTCTTC.

This chain joins TRBV5-1 and TRBJ1-1; D is possibly TRBD1 (6 bases). This CDR3 is 17 amino acids long. Trimming shortened V by 2 bases and J by 0 bases, and 17 bases separated the two germline ends. Germline CDR1 and CDR2: SGHRS and YFSETQ. CDR3 sequence reads: CASSLLPDSSLNTEAFF. CDR3 coding DNA: TGCGCCAGCAGCTTACTTCCGGACAGTTCATTGAACACTGAAGCTTTCTTT. The whole variable domain, filled in from reference TRBV5-1 and TRBJ1-1, reads KAGVTQTPRYLIKTRGQQVTLSCSPISGHRSVSWYQQTPGQGLQFLFEYFSETQRNKGNFPGRFSGRQFSNSRSEMNVSTLELGDSALYLCASSLLPDSSLNTEAFFGQGTRLTVV.

This clonotype was found many times. The J gene is TRBJ2-1, the V gene TRBV7-3; 10 bases are shared with TRBD1. The germline gives CDR1 SGHTA, CDR2 FQGTGA. V shed 2 bases, J shed 6 bases, and the junction held 4 bases outside the gene matches. This CDR3 has 15 amino acids. CDR3 DNA: TGTGCCAGCAGCTTAGGGACAGGGGCTTCCAATGAGCAGTTCTTC. Its translation is CASSLGTGASNEQFF.

The chain links TRBV7-8 to TRBJ2-2; TRBD2 is a possible D gene (7 bases). V was shortened by 5 bases and J by 6 bases, with 22 bases between the two germline ends. The CDR3 extends over 17 amino acids. Germline V gene data show CDR1 as SGHVS and CDR2 as FQNEAQ. CDR3 sequence: CASSTVTGTGGAGELFF. The CDR3, as DNA: TGTGCCAGCAGCACCGTAACAGGAACGGGGGGCGCCGGGGAGCTGTTTTTT.

This clonotype was counted at least ten times. The chain employs TRBV10-3 and TRBJ1-2, with 9 bases aligning to TRBD1. J lost 2 bases, V lost 0 bases, and 13 bases had no gene match. The CDR3 has 19 amino acids. Looked up from germline, CDR1 is ENHRY and CDR2 is SYGVKD. This CDR3 reads CAISESTGGQGFTNYGYTF. CDR3 sequence (DNA): TGTGCCATCAGTGAGTCGACGGGGGGACAGGGCTTCACAAACTATGGCTACACCTTC.

The J gene is TRBJ2-1, the V gene TRBV29-1; TRBD2 aligns across 8 bases. V lost 3 bases to trimming and J lost 9 bases; unmatched junction nucleotides: 19. Germline CDR1 SQVTM, CDR2 ANQGSEA. The CDR3 sequence is 17 residues long. The CDR3 spells CSVDLLGLAGVRSEQFF. CDR3 bases: TGCAGCGTTGATCTCTTGGGGCTAGCGGGCGTGCGGAGTGAGCAGTTCTTC.

The chain links TRBV20-1 to TRBJ2-1; tentatively, D is TRBD1 or TRBD2 (5 bases each). CDR3 size: 12 residues. Trimming cost V 7 bases and J 4 bases, with 11 bases left between them. From germline, CDR1 is DFQATT and CDR2 SNEGSKA (reference sequence). CDR3 coding DNA: TGCAGTGGGGGGACCTCATACAATGAGCAGTTCTTC. Translated: CSGGTSYNEQFF.